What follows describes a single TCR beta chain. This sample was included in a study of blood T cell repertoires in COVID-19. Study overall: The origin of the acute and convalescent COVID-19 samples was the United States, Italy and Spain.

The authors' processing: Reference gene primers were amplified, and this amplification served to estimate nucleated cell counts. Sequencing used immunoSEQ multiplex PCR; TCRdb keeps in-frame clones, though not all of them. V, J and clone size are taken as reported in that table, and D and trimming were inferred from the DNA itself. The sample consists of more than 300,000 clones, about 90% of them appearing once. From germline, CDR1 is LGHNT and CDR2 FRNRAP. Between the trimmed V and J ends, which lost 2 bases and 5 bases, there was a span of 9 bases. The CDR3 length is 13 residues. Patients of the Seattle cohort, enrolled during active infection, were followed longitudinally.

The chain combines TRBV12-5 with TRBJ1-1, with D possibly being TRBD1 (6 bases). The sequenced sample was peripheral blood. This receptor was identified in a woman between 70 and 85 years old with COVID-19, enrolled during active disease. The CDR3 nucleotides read TGTGCTAGTGGTTTGTCCAGGGGTACTGAAGCTTTCTTT. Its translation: CASGLSRGTEAFF.